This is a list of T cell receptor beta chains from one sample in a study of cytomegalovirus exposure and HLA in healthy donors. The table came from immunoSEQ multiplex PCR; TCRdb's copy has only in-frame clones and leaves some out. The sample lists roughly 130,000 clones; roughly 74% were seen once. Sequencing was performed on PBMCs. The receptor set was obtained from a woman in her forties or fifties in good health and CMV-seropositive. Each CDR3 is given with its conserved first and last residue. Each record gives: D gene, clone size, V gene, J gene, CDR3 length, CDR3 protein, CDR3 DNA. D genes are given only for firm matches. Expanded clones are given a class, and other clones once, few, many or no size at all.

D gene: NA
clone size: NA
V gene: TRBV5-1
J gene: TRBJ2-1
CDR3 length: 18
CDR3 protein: CASSLMGGAPSSYNEQFF
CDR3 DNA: TGCGCCAGCAGCTTGATGGGGGGGGCGCCCAGCTCCTACAATGAGCAGTTCTTC

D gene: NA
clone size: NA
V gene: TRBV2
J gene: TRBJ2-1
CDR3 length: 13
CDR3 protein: CASSPPVVNEQFF
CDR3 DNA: TGTGCCAGCAGTCCCCCAGTCGTCAATGAGCAGTTCTTC

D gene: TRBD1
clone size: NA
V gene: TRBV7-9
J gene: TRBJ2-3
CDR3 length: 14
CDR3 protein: CASSLQGATDTQYF
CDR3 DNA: TGTGCCAGCAGCTTACAGGGGGCTACAGATACGCAGTATTTT

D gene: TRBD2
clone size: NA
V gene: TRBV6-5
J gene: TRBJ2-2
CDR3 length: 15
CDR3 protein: CASSRAGVTTGELFF
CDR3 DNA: TGTGCCAGCAGCCGAGCGGGGGTCACCACCGGGGAGCTGTTTTTT

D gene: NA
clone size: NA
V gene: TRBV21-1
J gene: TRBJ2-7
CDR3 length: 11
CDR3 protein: CASIPTYEQYF
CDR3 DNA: TGTGCCAGCATCCCGACATACGAGCAGTACTTC

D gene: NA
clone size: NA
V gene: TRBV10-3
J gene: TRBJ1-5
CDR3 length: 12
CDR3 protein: CAISESEQPQHF
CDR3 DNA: TGTGCCATCAGTGAGTCGGAGCAGCCCCAGCATTTT

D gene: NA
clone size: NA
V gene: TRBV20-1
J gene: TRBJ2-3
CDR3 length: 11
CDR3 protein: CSASTIDTQYF
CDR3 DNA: TGCAGTGCTTCGACTATCGATACGCAGTATTTT

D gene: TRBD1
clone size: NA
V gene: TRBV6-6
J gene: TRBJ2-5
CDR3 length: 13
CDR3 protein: CASHRQGRETQYF
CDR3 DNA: TGTGCCAGCCACCGACAGGGGCGGGAGACCCAGTACTTC

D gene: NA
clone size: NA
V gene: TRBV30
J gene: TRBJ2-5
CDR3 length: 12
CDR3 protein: CAWSGSIETQYF
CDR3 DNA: TGTGCCTGGAGCGGGTCGATAGAGACCCAGTACTTC

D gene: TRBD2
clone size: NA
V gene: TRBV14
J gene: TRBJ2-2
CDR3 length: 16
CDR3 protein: CASSRLTSGKTGELFF
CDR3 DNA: TGTGCCAGCAGCCGATTGACTAGCGGGAAAACCGGGGAGCTGTTTTTT

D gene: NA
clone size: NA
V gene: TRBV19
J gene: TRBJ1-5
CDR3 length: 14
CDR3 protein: CASSMGGPRQPQHF
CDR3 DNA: TGTGCCAGTAGTATGGGGGGGCCGAGGCAGCCCCAGCATTTT

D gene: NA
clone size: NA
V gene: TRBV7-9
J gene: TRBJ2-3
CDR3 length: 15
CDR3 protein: CASSPGGGAGDTQYF
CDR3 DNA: TGTGCCAGCAGCCCCGGAGGGGGGGCCGGGGATACGCAGTATTTT

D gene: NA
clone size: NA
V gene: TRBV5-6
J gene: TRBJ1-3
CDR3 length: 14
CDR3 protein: CASSFSFSGNTIYF
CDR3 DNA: TGTGCCAGCAGCTTCTCCTTCTCTGGAAACACCATATATTTT

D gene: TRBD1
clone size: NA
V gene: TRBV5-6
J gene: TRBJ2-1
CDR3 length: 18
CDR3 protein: CASSLFSGGTGLYNEQFF
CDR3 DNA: TGTGCCAGCAGCTTGTTTAGTGGCGGGACAGGACTTTACAATGAGCAGTTCTTC

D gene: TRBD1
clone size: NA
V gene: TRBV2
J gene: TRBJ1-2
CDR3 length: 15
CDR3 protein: CASETATGAVRGYTF
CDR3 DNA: TGTGCCAGCGAAACCGCGACAGGGGCAGTAAGGGGCTACACCTTC

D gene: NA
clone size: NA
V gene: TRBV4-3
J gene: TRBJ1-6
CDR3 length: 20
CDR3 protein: CASSQARGDGGSSYNSPLHF
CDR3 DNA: TGCGCCAGCAGCCAAGCACGGGGGGACGGAGGGAGCTCCTATAATTCACCCCTCCACTTT

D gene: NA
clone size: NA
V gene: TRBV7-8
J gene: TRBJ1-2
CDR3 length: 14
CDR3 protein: CASSFFIQGYGYTF
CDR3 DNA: TGTGCCAGCAGCTTCTTCATACAGGGCTATGGCTACACCTTC

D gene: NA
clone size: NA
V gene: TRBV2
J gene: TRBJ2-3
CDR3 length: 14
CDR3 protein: CASSTEGGTDTQYF
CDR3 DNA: TGTGCCAGCAGTACCGAAGGGGGCACAGATACGCAGTATTTT

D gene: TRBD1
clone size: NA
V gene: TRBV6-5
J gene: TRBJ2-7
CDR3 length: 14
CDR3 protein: CASSSPAGGSEQYF
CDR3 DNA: TGTGCCAGCAGTTCCCCGGCAGGGGGCAGCGAGCAGTACTTC

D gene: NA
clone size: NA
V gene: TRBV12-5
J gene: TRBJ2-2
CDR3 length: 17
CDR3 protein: CASGLATGTRVTGELFF
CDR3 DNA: TGTGCTAGTGGTTTGGCAACCGGGACACGGGTTACCGGGGAGCTGTTTTTT

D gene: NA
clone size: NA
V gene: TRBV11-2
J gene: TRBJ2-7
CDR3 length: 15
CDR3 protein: CASSHRQSSPYEQYF
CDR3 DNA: TGTGCCAGCAGCCATCGTCAGTCGTCCCCCTACGAGCAGTACTTC

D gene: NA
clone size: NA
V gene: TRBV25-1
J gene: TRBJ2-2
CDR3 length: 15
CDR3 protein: CASSDAAKSAGELFF
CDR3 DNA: TGTGCCAGCAGTGATGCGGCTAAAAGCGCCGGGGAGCTGTTTTTT

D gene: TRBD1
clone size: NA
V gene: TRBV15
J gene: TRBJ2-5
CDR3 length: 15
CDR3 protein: CATSRGGTGAKTQYF
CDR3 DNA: TGTGCCACCAGTAGAGGGGGGACAGGGGCCAAGACCCAGTACTTC

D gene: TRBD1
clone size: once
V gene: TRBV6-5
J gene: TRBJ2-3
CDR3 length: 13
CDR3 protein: CASSATGADTQYF
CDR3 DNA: TGTGCCAGCAGTGCCACAGGGGCAGATACGCAGTATTTT

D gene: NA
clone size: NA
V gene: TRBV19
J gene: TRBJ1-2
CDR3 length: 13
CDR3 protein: CASSMSGMDGYTF
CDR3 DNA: TGTGCCAGTAGTATGTCAGGGATGGATGGCTACACCTTC

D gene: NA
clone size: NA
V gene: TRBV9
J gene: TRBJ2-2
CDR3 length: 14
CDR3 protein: CASSVDSYTGELFF
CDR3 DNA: TGTGCCAGCAGCGTTGACTCGTACACCGGGGAGCTGTTTTTT

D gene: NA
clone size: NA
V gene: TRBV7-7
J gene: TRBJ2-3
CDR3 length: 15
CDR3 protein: CASSLAGATTDTQYF
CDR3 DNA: TGTGCCAGCAGCTTGGCGGGGGCTACCACAGATACGCAGTATTTT

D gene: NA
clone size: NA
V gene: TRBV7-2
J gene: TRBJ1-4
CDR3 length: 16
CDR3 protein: CASSPSGRGGNEKLFF
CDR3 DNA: TGTGCCAGCAGCCCCTCGGGGAGGGGGGGGAATGAAAAACTGTTTTTT

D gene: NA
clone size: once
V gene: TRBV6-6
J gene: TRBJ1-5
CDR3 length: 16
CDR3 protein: CASTPRVQGSNQPQHF
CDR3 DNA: TGTGCCAGCACCCCCCGTGTACAGGGTAGCAATCAGCCCCAGCATTTT

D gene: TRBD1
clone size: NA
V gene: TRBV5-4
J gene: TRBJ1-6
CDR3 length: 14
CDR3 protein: CASSTATGDSPLHF
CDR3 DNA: TGTGCCAGCAGCACCGCGACAGGGGATTCACCCCTCCACTTT

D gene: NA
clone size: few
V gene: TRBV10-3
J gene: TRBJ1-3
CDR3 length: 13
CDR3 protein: CAISEPQGNTIYF
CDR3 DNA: TGTGCCATCAGTGAACCACAGGGAAACACCATATATTTT

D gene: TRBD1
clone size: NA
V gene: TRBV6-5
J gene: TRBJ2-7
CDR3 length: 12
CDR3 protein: CASSKQGIEQYF
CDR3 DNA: TGTGCCAGCAGTAAACAGGGGATTGAGCAGTACTTC

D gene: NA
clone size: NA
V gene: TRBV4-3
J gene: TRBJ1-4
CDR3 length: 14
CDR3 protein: CASSQDLHTEKLFF
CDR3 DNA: TGCGCCAGCAGCCAAGATTTGCACACAGAAAAACTGTTTTTT

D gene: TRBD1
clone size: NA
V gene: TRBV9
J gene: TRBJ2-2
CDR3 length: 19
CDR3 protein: CASSVSPGQGSGNTGELFF
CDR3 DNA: TGTGCCAGCAGCGTATCCCCGGGACAGGGAAGTGGGAACACCGGGGAGCTGTTTTTT

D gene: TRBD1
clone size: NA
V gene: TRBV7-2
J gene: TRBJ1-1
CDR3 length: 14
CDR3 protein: CASSLDWDRTEAFF
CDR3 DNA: TGTGCCAGCAGCTTAGACTGGGACAGGACTGAAGCTTTCTTT

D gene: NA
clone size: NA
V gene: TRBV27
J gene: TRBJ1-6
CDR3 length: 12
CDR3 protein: CASSPSPASLHF
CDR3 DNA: TGTGCCAGCAGTCCCTCACCCGCGTCCCTCCACTTT

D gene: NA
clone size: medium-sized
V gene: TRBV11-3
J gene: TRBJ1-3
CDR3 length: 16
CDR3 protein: CASSRRGLHSGNTIYF
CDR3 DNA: TGTGCCAGCAGCCGTCGGGGTCTCCACTCTGGAAACACCATATATTTT

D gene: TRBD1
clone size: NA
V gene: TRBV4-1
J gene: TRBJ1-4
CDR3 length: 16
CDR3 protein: CASRLGQNPTNEKLFF
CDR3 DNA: TGCGCCAGCAGATTGGGACAGAACCCCACTAATGAAAAACTGTTTTTT

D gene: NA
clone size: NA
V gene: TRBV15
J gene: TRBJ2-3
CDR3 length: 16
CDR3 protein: CATSRENVARTDTQYF
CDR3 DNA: TGTGCCACCAGCAGAGAGAATGTAGCCCGCACAGATACGCAGTATTTT

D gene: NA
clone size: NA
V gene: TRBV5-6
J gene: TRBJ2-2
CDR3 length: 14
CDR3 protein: CASSPSLNTGELFF
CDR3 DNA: TGTGCCAGCAGCCCCTCCCTGAACACCGGGGAGCTGTTTTTT

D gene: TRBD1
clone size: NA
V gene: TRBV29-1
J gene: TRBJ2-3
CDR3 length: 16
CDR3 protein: CSVEGQGVLDTDTQYF
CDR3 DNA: TGCAGCGTTGAAGGACAGGGGGTCTTAGACACAGATACGCAGTATTTT

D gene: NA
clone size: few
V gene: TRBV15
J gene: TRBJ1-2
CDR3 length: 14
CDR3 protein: CATSRVEDFGGYTF
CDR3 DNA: TGTGCCACCAGCAGAGTCGAGGACTTTGGGGGCTACACCTTC

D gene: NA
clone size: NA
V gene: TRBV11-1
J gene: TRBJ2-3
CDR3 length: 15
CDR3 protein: CASSRLAVGPDTQYF
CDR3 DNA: TGTGCCAGCAGCCGTCTAGCTGTAGGTCCAGATACGCAGTATTTT

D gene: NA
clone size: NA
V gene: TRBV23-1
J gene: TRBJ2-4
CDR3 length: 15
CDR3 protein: CASLAWGRRSNIQYF
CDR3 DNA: TGCGCCAGCCTTGCCTGGGGCAGGCGCTCAAACATTCAGTACTTC

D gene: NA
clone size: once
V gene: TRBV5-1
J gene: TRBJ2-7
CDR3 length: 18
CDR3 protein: CASSLETGGFAGGHEQYF
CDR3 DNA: TGCGCCAGCAGCTTGGAGACAGGGGGCTTCGCGGGGGGGCACGAGCAGTACTTC

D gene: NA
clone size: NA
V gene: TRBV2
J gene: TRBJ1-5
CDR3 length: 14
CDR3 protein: CASSEGGSNQPQHF
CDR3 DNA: TGTGCCAGCAGTGAGGGAGGGAGCAATCAGCCCCAGCATTTT

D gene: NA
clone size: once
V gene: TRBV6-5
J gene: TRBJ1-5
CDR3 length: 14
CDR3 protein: CASGRRGGNQPQHF
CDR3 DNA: TGTGCCAGCGGGCGGAGGGGTGGCAATCAGCCCCAGCATTTT

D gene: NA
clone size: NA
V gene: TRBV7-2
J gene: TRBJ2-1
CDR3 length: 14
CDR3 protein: CASSSYAGMNEQFF
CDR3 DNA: TGTGCCAGCAGCTCCTACGCAGGGATGAATGAGCAGTTCTTC